This TCR beta chain was sequenced for a study of response to subunit inactivated influenza vaccine. Study observations and caveats: Every seasonal influenza vaccination brings in few new T cells, the authors suggested.

TCRdb re-called the RT-PCR reads with MiXCR, one entry per CDR3 protein. This sample has over 150,000 distinct CDR3 sequences; under 13% occur once, and the top ten carry roughly 12%. This clonotype was seen repeatedly, ten times or more. Its antigen is currently unknown. The sample in question was non-naive T cells sorted from PBMCs, obtained roughly 47 days after vaccination. This clonotype was sampled from a man aged 45-65 years who received an inactivated influenza vaccine.

The CDR3 DNA reads as TGTGCCAGCACCCTGACAGGGAGCTATGGCTACACCTTC. This encodes CASTLTGSYGYTF. The chain is built from TRBV3-1 and TRBJ1-2, with 7 bases aligning to TRBD1. V trimming: 7 bases; J trimming: 4 bases; junction bases outside the gene matches: 6. The CDR3 runs to 13 residues. Germline loops: CDR1 LGHDT, CDR2 YNNKEL (reference sequence). Drawing the rest from reference TRBV3-1 and TRBJ1-2, the complete variable domain is DTAVSQTPKYLVTQMGNDKSIKCEQNLGHDTMYWYKQDSKKFLKIMFSYNNKELIINETVPNRFSPKSPDKAHLNLHINSLELGDSAVYFCASTLTGSYGYTFGSGTRLTVV.